This T cell receptor (beta chain) was sequenced for a study of T cell responses to AZD1222 COVID-19 vaccine. Across the study: Researchers grouped second doses given at about 4 or about 12 weeks into one pool.

The table came from immunoSEQ multiplex PCR; TCRdb's copy has only in-frame clones and leaves some out. The repertoire holds 150,000 to 200,000 clones, with approximately 92% as singletons. To note about this clone: Its target is not known.

With 3 bases removed from V and 11 bases from J, the gap between germline ends came to 14 bases. The CDR3 extends over 13 amino acids. Germline CDR1 reads SGDLS; CDR2 reads YYNGEE. Study results and limitations: Donors skewed white British and female; clonal diversity was possibly underestimated. Scientists sampled the repertoires only once the peak T cell response had passed. Breadth and depth of Spike-specific TCRs rose after two AZD1222 doses.

The sequenced sample was peripheral blood, obtained on day 0 of AZD1222 vaccination. This clonotype was sampled from an adult in good health. This chain uses TRBV9 with TRBJ1-4; no clear D. The chain's CDR3 is CASSDEGAGKLFF. Written as DNA, the CDR3 is TGTGCCAGCAGCGACGAGGGAGCCGGGAAACTGTTTTTT. Complete variable domain (other parts from reference TRBV9 and TRBJ1-4): DSGVTQTPKHLITATGQRVTLRCSPRSGDLSVYWYQQSLDQGLQFLIQYYNGEERAKGNILERFSAQQFPDLHSELNLSSLELGDSALYFCASSDEGAGKLFFGSGTQLSVL.